The 6 T cell receptor beta chains below come from one sample, sequenced in a study of blood T cell repertoires in COVID-19. Assay: immunoSEQ multiplex PCR; the TCRdb copy retains only in-frame clones and omits some. The top ten clones hold 3.6% of a sample with a few hundred thousand clones, around 82% of them seen once. The sequenced sample consisted of peripheral blood. The receptor source for this set is a woman at least 80 years old with acute or convalescent COVID-19.

The gene calls are TRBV24-1 and TRBJ2-5; 14 bases are shared with TRBD2. The germline V gene encodes CDR1 KGHDR and CDR2 SFDVKD. V shed 5 bases and J 1 base; nucleotides not matched to a gene: 8. The CDR3 sequence is 18 residues long. The CDR3 here is CATSGSGTSGGLQETQYF. CDR3 in DNA: TGTGCCACCAGTGGTTCCGGGACTAGCGGGGGACTCCAAGAGACCCAGTACTTC.

The chain uses TRBV6-5 and TRBJ2-1; TRBD2 is a possible D gene (5 bases). CDR1 and CDR2 from the germline V gene are MNHEY and SVGAGI. Trimming left V 2 bases short and J 9 bases short, with 20 bases between. This CDR3 region has 16 residues. In DNA form, the CDR3 reads TGTGCCAGCAGTTACAGTACGGCAGCCTCGGGGATTGAGCAGTTCTTC. This gives the protein CASSYSTAASGIEQFF.

This chain uses TRBV7-9 with TRBJ2-7; TRBD1 is a possible D gene (6 bases). Trimming pared 3 bases from V and 1 base from J, leaving 10 bases between. CDR1 SEHNR and CDR2 FQNEAQ come from the germline V gene (reference sequence). The CDR3 covers 14 residues. CDR3 loop: CASSFEQGSYEQYF. The CDR3 region has the DNA TGTGCCAGCAGCTTTGAACAGGGATCCTACGAGCAGTACTTC.

This chain links TRBV7-3 with TRBJ1-2, with TRBD1 as a possible D gene (6 bases). V shed 4 bases and J shed 2 bases, with 8 bases lying between them. The CDR3 runs to 13 residues. The germline gives CDR1 SGHTA, CDR2 FQGTGA. The CDR3 DNA sequence: TGTGCCAGCAGCTCAGGGGAGAACTATGGCTACACCTTC. Its protein product is CASSSGENYGYTF.

The chain uses TRBV7-2 and TRBJ1-6, with D possibly being TRBD1 (5 bases). Looked up from germline, CDR1 is SGHTA and CDR2 is FQGNSA. CDR3 length: 14 amino acids. Trimming took off 5 bases at V and 13 bases at J, with 18 bases between the two ends. The CDR3 loop reads CASSPRTAGGPLHF. CDR3 sequence (DNA): TGTGCCAGCAGCCCCCGGACGGCTGGGGGGCCCCTCCACTTT.

V is TRBV3-1 (or the pseudogene TRBV3-2) and J is TRBJ1-6; tentative D call: TRBD1 (6 bases). The CDR3 contains 14 residues. V was shortened by 2 bases and J by 5 bases, with 7 bases between the two germline ends. The germline V gene has CDR1 LGHDT and CDR2 YNNKEL (reference sequence). CDR3 residues: CASSQSGDNSPLHF. The CDR3 DNA reads as TGTGCCAGCAGCCAATCAGGGGATAATTCACCCCTCCACTTT.